The 21 T cell receptor beta chains reported below all come from one sample, sequenced in a study of T cells after yellow fever vaccination. A single record per CDR3 protein comes from TCRdb applying MiXCR to the 5' RACE reads. The sample records more than 350,000 distinct CDR3 sequences, 11% being singletons. Sequencing was performed on PBMCs, taken on the day of the first yellow fever vaccination. These receptors all stem from a young man who received the YFV17D yellow fever vaccine.

The chain employs TRBV6-4 and TRBJ2-7; 9 bases are shared with TRBD1. The CDR3 runs to 13 residues. V gave up 5 bases and J gave up 6 bases; unmatched junction bases: 5. Germline CDR1 reads MRHNA; CDR2 reads SNTAGT. CDR3 loop: CASSFGTGFEQYF. In DNA, the CDR3 is TGTGCCAGCAGTTTCGGGACAGGGTTCGAGCAGTACTTC.

This clonotype has a count of ten or more. The V gene is TRBV9, the J gene TRBJ1-2; maybe TRBD1 (6 bases). V was trimmed by 2 bases and J by 4 bases, leaving 9 bases between them. The CDR3 is made up of 13 amino acids. Per germline, CDR1 SGDLS and CDR2 YYNGEE. The CDR3 DNA sequence: TGTGCCAGCAGCGTGGACAGAGGCTATGGCTACACCTTC. Translated: CASSVDRGYGYTF. Using reference TRBV9 and TRBJ1-2 for the parts outside the CDR3, the full variable domain is DSGVTQTPKHLITATGQRVTLRCSPRSGDLSVYWYQQSLDQGLQFLIQYYNGEERAKGNILERFSAQQFPDLHSELNLSSLELGDSALYFCASSVDRGYGYTFGSGTRLTVV.

The chain employs TRBV29-1 and TRBJ2-7, with a tentative D call TRBD1 (5 bases). Trimming shortened V by 5 bases and J by 4 bases, and 12 bases separated the two germline ends. CDR3 length equals 12 residues. Germline V gives CDR1 SQVTM, CDR2 ANQGSEA. The DNA for the CDR3 is TGCAGCGTTAGTGACAGTGGGTACGAGCAGTACTTC. It specifies CSVSDSGYEQYF.

A few counts support this clonotype. V is TRBV19 and J is TRBJ1-5; 12 bases are a match to TRBD1. The CDR3 spans 16 residues. Germline V gives CDR1 LNHDA, CDR2 SQIVND (reference sequence). Trimming cost V 6 bases and J 6 bases; bases outside gene matches: 9. Written as DNA, the CDR3 is TGTGCCAGTAGCCCCACGGGGACAGGGGGCCTTCAGCCCCAGCATTTT. This codes for CASSPTGTGGLQPQHF.

This rearrangement joins TRBV7-2 to TRBJ2-7; TRBD2 matches 8 bases. There are 15 residues in the CDR3. Trimming at V came to 0 bases and at J to 0 bases, leaving 1 base not matched to a gene. Germline CDR1 SGHTA, CDR2 FQGNSA. The DNA of the CDR3 is TGTGCCAGCAGCTTAGCAGCGGGGGTCTCCTACGAGCAGTACTTC. Protein: CASSLAAGVSYEQYF.

This clonotype was seen only a few times. This chain connects TRBV7-9 to TRBJ2-5; D may match TRBD1 or TRBD2 (5 bases each). CDR3 length: 15 residues. V dropped 1 base and J dropped 5 bases, with 14 bases sitting between them. CDR1 is SEHNR, CDR2 FQNEAQ, per germline (reference sequence). CDR3 protein: CASSLELGRRETQYF. The CDR3 region has the DNA TGTGCCAGCAGCTTAGAACTGGGACGTCGGGAGACCCAGTACTTC.

This clonotype was found many times. This chain connects TRBV12-3 or TRBV12-4 to TRBJ2-7; D is perhaps TRBD1 (6 bases). The V and J ends lost 4 bases and 4 bases respectively, with 14 bases between them. This CDR3 has 14 amino acids. The CDR3 coding sequence is TGTGCCAGCAGTTACAGGGATAAGTATTACGAGCAGTACTTC. Translated, it gives CASSYRDKYYEQYF.

This clonotype was counted only a few times. The chain combines TRBV2 with TRBJ2-1; a weak D match, TRBD1 (6 bases). The ends were cut back, 2 bases at V and 14 bases at J, with 13 bases in the middle. The CDR3 is 12 residues long. Per the germline V gene, CDR1 is SNHLY and CDR2 is FYNNEI. CDR3 sequence: CASSERDKREFF. CDR3 sequence (DNA): TGTGCCAGCAGTGAAAGGGACAAACGGGAGTTCTTC.

This sequence joins TRBV4-1 and TRBJ1-5; D may be TRBD1 (5 bases). There are 16 residues in the CDR3. Germline V gives CDR1 MGHRA, CDR2 YSYEKL. The V gene lost 3 bases and the J gene lost 1 base, with 13 bases spanning the gap. The CDR3 is CASSHRGQGSNQPQHF. DNA of the CDR3: TGCGCCAGCAGCCACCGCGGGCAGGGCAGCAATCAGCCCCAGCATTTT.

This clonotype was picked up a small number of times. The V and J genes are TRBV19 and TRBJ2-1; the D gene is possibly TRBD2 (6 bases). The V and J ends lost 2 bases and 1 base respectively, with 12 bases between them. Germline V CDR1 and CDR2: LNHDA, SQIVND (reference sequence). The CDR3 runs 16 residues. The CDR3 DNA reads as TGTGCCAGTAGTATACTGCGGGGAGGATCCTACAATGAGCAGTTCTTC. This sequence encodes CASSILRGGSYNEQFF.

The rearrangement links TRBV5-1 to TRBJ2-2, with 8 bases lining up with TRBD1. Germline CDR1 reads SGHRS; CDR2 reads YFSETQ. J gave up 4 bases and V 2 bases, and 7 bases lay outside the gene matches. The CDR3 has 16 amino acids. The CDR3 DNA follows: TGCGCCAGCAGCTTAGGGGACAGGACCCTCACCGGGGAGCTGTTTTTT. Translating it yields CASSLGDRTLTGELFF.

The V and J genes are TRBV12-3 or TRBV12-4 and TRBJ1-1; 8 bases map to TRBD1. V was clipped by 4 bases and J by 4 bases; unmatched bases: 8. The CDR3 totals 15 residues. CDR3 loop: CASSYWTGITTEAFF. The DNA of the CDR3 is TGTGCCAGCAGTTACTGGACAGGGATAACCACTGAAGCTTTCTTT.

This clonotype was counted between two and nine times. The genes are TRBV27 and TRBJ2-1; possible D gene TRBD1, 5 bases. V was trimmed by 7 bases and J by 11 bases, leaving 12 bases between them. CDR3 length: 11 amino acids. Looked up from germline, CDR1 is MNHEY and CDR2 is SMNVEV (reference sequence). CDR3 in amino acids: CASMQGSKQFF. The CDR3 DNA reads TGTGCCAGCATGCAGGGTTCCAAGCAGTTCTTC.

This clonotype appeared a few times. J is TRBJ1-6 and V is TRBV2; tentatively, D is TRBD1 (6 bases). The V gene's germline CDR1 is SNHLY and CDR2 FYNNEI. The V end was cut by 6 bases, the J end by 12 bases, with 18 bases between. This CDR3 is 14 amino acids long. The CDR3 loop is CASSGGTRAQPLHF. CDR3 DNA sequence: TGTGCCAGCAGCGGCGGGACAAGGGCCCAACCCCTCCACTTT.

There are a few counts of this clonotype. The J gene is TRBJ1-3, the V gene TRBV12-3 or TRBV12-4; TRBD1 matches at 7 bases. Trimming cost V 11 bases and J 0 bases; bases outside gene matches: 7. The length of the CDR3 is 14 residues. CDR3 coding DNA: TGTGCCTCAGGGGGACCTCTCTCTGGAAACACCATATATTTT. Translation: CASGGPLSGNTIYF.

The chain carries TRBV4-3 and TRBJ2-5; TRBD2 matches at 10 bases. V shed 1 base and J 2 bases; nucleotides not matched to a gene: 4. CDR3 length: 16 amino acids. CDR1 and CDR2 from the germline V gene are LGHNA and YSLEER. The CDR3 loop is CASSQAASGGQETQYF. The CDR3 DNA follows: TGCGCCAGCAGCCAAGCGGCTAGCGGGGGACAAGAGACCCAGTACTTC.

This clonotype was counted between two and nine times. The V gene is TRBV20-1, the J gene TRBJ2-3, with TRBD2 matching over 13 bases. V trimming: 3 bases; J trimming: 6 bases; junction bases outside the gene matches: 6. The CDR3 sequence is 15 residues long. Germline CDR1 and CDR2: DFQATT and SNEGSKA (reference sequence). The CDR3 here is CSASVLAGGRDTQYF. The CDR3 nucleotides are TGCAGTGCTAGCGTACTAGCGGGGGGGCGGGATACGCAGTATTTT.

This clonotype appeared a single time. The chain couples TRBV11-2 to TRBJ2-5, with 7 bases matching TRBD1. V was pared by 9 bases and J by 4 bases, with 11 bases of the junction left unmatched. Germline V lookup: CDR1 SGHAT, CDR2 FQNNGV. The CDR3 contains 14 residues. Written as DNA, the CDR3 is TGTGCCAGTACTCGACAGGGAACGGGAGAGACCCAGTACTTC. It translates to CASTRQGTGETQYF.

V usage is TRBV2 and J usage is TRBJ1-2; D call uncertain. Germline assignment: CDR1 SNHLY and CDR2 FYNNEI. This CDR3 has 11 residues. Trimming cost V 6 bases and J 8 bases, with 10 bases left between them. CDR3 sequence: CASSQSGGYTF. CDR3 DNA sequence: TGTGCCAGCAGCCAGTCGGGGGGCTACACCTTC. Full variable domain (remainder filled in from reference TRBV2 and TRBJ1-2): EPEVTQTPSHQVTQMGQEVILRCVPISNHLYFYWYRQILGQKVEFLVSFYNNEISEKSEIFDDQFSVERPDGSNFTLKIRSTKLEDSAMYFCASSQSGGYTFGSGTRLTVV.

CDR3 in DNA: TGTGCCAGCAGCTCCACCACAGGGGTCGGGGAGACCCAGTACTTC. This codes for CASSSTTGVGETQYF. The genes are TRBV5-6 and TRBJ2-5; 7 bases align to TRBD1. V dropped 3 bases and J dropped 5; count of bases not matched to a gene: 10. Germline-derived CDR1 and CDR2 are SGHDT and YYEEEE. The CDR3 is 15 residues long.

This clonotype was detected a few times. The chain has TRBV7-2 and TRBJ1-2; 8 bases line up with TRBD1. This CDR3 has 16 residues. The germline CDR1 and CDR2 sequences are SGHTA and FQGNSA. Losses at the gene ends were 2 bases for V and 14 bases for J; bases not matched to a gene: 19. The CDR3 sequence is CASSLKTGTGALRRTF. The CDR3 DNA follows: TGTGCCAGCAGCTTAAAAACCGGGACAGGAGCACTCAGGAGAACCTTC.